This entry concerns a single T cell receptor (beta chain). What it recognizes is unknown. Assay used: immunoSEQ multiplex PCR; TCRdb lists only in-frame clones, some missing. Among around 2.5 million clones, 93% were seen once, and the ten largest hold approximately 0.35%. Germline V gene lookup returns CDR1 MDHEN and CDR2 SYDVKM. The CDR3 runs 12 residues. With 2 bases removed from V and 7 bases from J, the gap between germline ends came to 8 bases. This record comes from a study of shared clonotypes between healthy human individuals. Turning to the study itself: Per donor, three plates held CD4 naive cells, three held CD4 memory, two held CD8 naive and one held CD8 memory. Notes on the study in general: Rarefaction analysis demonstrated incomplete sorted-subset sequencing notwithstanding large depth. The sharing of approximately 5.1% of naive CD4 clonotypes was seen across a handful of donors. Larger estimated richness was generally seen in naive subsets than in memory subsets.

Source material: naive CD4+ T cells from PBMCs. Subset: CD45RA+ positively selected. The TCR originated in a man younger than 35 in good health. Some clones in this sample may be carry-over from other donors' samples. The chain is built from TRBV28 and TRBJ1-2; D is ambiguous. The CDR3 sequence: CASSLLERGYTF. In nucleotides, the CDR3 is TGTGCCAGCAGTTTACTGGAACGTGGCTACACCTTC.